Given below is one TCR beta chain in context. It has no known antigen specificity. There are no base qualities to consult, and no much larger clone falls within one base. This specimen belongs to a study of regulatory T cells in long-lasting Graves disease listed by TCRdb under 2021. Concerning the study at large: Persistent Graves' disease was defined as antithyroid drug treatment for over 5 years with persistently positive TSH receptor autoantibodies. In the clinical cohort, patients with persistent Graves' disease had used antithyroid drugs for an average of about 10 years. Peripheral blood TCR sequencing and RNA sequencing compared persistent Graves' disease patients with newly diagnosed Graves' disease patients. A total of around 33 samples underwent TCR sequencing, from 13 patients with persistent Graves' disease and roughly 20 patients with newly diagnosed Graves' disease. The study took place in China and was registered as a clinical trial. Study-wide findings and limitations: The authors acknowledged the small sample size as a limitation that may reduce accuracy. Preferential use of TRBV28, TRBJ1-2 and TRBJ2-5 was observed in persistent disease, whereas TRBV20-1 and TRBJ2-1 were favored in newly diagnosed disease. Only the TCR beta chain was sequenced and analyzed. Patients with persistent disease shared more public clonotypes (approximately 2,500) than newly diagnosed patients did (966). Persistent Graves' disease patients showed lower TCR Shannon entropy and fewer highly expanded clones than newly diagnosed patients, suggesting clonal expansion. The study examined only peripheral blood because the primary lesion, thyroid tissue, could not be accessed.

Read against the paper, the sample's time point label means: persistent/refractory GD, antithyroid drugs over 5 years with positive TRAb. For both TCR sequencing and RNA sequencing, RNA was extracted from PBMCs using TRIzol. The diagnosis of Graves' disease followed American Thyroid Association guidelines. Patients for the study were recruited at an endocrinology department in Xi'an, China. From each patient, 7.5 to 10 milliliters of peripheral blood was collected into an EDTA anticoagulant tube. Ficoll Paque Plus density gradient separation was used to isolate PBMCs, and no further T cell sorting was done. An Agilent 2100 Bioanalyzer and agarose gel were used to check RNA quality, while a NanoDrop 2000 measured RNA concentration. Receptor libraries were prepared by multiplex PCR. Reads for this sample came from an Illumina HiSeq 4000. TCR beta libraries were built with iRepertoire HTBI primers and Arm-PCR amplification of CDR3 regions. Before sequencing, the PCR products underwent gel purification. From the authors' description of their analysis: Gene usage analysis of CDR3 amino acid clonotypes relied on the 62 TRBV and 14 TRBJ segments identified across samples. Filtered high-quality paired reads were merged into contigs using COPE and FqMerger. BLAST was used to align contigs to IMGT TRBV, TRBD and TRBJ reference genes, and CDR3 was defined according to IMGT. Clonotypes above 0.1% frequency were classified as highly expanded clones. Shannon entropy was used to measure repertoire diversity, and the Gini coefficient was used to measure V-J evenness. A clonotype found in more than one individual was treated as public. The public reads were run again by TCRdb, first through fastp at Q25 and then through MiXCR, and only productive beta chains were kept. CDR3 protein duplicates are merged, each entry listing the most common genes and DNA. What appears here as the V and J calls and clone size reflects TCRdb's work, not the paper's. The sample has 500,000 to 800,000 distinct CDR3 sequences on record, about 30% of them singletons. The ten largest clones take up roughly 46% of the sample.

Relative to germline, V is 0 bases shorter and J is 6 bases shorter, with 8 bases between their ends. The CDR3, cysteine through phenylalanine, is 12 amino acids long. The entry retains the CDR3 DNA only, 36 bases that are in frame from base 1. CDR1 and CDR2 are drawn from the germline V gene (reference sequence): DFQATT, SNEGSKA. The receptor comes from a female donor with Graves disease. Sample: peripheral blood mononuclear cells (PBMCs), taken when the disease was refractory, from a patient treated with antithyroid drugs. The sequence is built from TRBV20-1 and TRBJ1-2; the D segment cannot be called with confidence. The CDR3: CSARDLWDGYTF. Read as DNA, the sequence is TGCAGTGCTAGAGATCTATGGGATGGCTACACCTTC.